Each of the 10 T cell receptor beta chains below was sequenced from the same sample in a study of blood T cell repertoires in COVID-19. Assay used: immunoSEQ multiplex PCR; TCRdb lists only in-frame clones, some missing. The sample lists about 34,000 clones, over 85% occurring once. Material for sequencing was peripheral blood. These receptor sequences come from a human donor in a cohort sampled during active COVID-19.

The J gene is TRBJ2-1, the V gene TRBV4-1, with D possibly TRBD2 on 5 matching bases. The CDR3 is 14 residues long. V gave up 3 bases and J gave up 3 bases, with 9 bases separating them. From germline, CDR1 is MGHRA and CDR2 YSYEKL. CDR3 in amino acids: CASSQAGLYNEQFF. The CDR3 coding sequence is TGCGCCAGCAGCCAGGCGGGCCTCTACAATGAGCAGTTCTTC.

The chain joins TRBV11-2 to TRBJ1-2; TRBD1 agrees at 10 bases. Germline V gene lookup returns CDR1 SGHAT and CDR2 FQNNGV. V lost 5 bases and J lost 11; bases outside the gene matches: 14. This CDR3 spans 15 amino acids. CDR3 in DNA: TGTGCCAGCAGCCCGTGGGAGGGACAGGGGACTGTTTACACCTTC. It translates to CASSPWEGQGTVYTF.

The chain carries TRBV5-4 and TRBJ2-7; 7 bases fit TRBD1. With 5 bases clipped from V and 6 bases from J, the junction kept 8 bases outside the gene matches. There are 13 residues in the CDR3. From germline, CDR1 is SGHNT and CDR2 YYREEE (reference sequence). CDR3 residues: CASRPTGQGEQYF. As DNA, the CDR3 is TGTGCCAGCAGGCCGACAGGGCAAGGCGAGCAGTACTTC.

As DNA, the CDR3 is TGTGCCAGCAGGGGAGTAGCGGGGGCCTACGAGCAGTACTTC. Its protein is CASRGVAGAYEQYF. The chain couples TRBV28 to TRBJ2-7; 9 nucleotides align to TRBD2. J was trimmed by 2 bases and V by 6 bases; bases with no gene match: 5. CDR3 length equals 14 residues. CDR1 is MDHEN and CDR2 is SYDVKM in the germline V gene.

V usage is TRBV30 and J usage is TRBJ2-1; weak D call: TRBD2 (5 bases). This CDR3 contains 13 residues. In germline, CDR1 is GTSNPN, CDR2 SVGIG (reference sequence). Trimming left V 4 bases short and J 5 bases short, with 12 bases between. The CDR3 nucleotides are TGTGCCTGGACCCCCAGCGGCCACAATGAGCAGTTCTTC. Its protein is CAWTPSGHNEQFF.

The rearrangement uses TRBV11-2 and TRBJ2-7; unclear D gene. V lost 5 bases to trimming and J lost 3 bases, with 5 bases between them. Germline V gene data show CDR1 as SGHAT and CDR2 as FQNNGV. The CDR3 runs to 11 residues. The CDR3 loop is CASSPLYEQYF. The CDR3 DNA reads TGTGCCAGCAGCCCTCTCTACGAGCAGTACTTC.

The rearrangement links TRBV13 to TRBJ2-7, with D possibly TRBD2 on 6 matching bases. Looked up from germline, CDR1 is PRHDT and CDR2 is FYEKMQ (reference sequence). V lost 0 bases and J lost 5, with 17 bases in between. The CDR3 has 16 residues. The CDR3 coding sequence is TGTGCCAGCAGCTTAGGTGGAGGGGACTCTTTCGACGAGCAGTACTTC. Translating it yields CASSLGGGDSFDEQYF.

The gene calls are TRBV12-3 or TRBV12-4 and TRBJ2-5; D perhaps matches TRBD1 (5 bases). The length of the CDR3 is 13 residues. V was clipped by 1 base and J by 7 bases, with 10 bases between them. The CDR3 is CASSLDRFGTQYF. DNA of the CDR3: TGTGCCAGCAGTTTAGACAGGTTCGGGACCCAGTACTTC.

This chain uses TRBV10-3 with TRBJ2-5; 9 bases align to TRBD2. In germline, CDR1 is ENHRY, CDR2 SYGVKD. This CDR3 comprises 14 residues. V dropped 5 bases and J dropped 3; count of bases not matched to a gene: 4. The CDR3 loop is CAISSRGGEETQYF. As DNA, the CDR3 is TGTGCCATCAGTTCGCGGGGGGGCGAAGAGACCCAGTACTTC.

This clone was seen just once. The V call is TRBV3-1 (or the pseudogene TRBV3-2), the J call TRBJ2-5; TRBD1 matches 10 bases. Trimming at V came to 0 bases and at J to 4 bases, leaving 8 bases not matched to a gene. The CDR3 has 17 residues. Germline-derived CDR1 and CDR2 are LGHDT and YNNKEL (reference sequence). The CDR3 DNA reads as TGTGCCAGCAGCCAAGATCCGGACAGGGGGAATGGAGAGACCCAGTACTTC. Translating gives CASSQDPDRGNGETQYF.